This T cell receptor (beta chain) was documented in a study of molecular identifiers for immune sequencing clone quantification. TCRdb re-analysed the PCR reads in MiXCR, keeping a single row per CDR3 protein. The repertoire holds about half a million distinct CDR3 sequences, with around 21% as singletons. The study, taken as a whole, reports: Clone sizes that are highly expanded could be underestimated when identical TCR molecules share a barcode.

In germline, CDR1 is SEHNR, CDR2 FQNEAQ (reference sequence). There are 15 residues in the CDR3. In regard to this clonotype: As yet, its antigen is unknown. One end of the junction is discordant with germline, which a read error may explain.

Sample: naive CD8+ T cells from blood, with Jurkat cell RNA spiked in. The subset: FACS-sorted CD8+CD4-CCR7+CD45RA+ naive T cells. The sequence came from a human donor in good health. Some libraries in this study had Jurkat cell RNA spiked in. This sequence joins TRBV7-9 and TRBJ2-7; TRBD1 might be the D (6 bases). This chain's CDR3 is CASSYGQTYSYQQYF. The CDR3 DNA is TGTGCCAGCAGCTATGGACAGACTTACTCCTACCAGCAGTACTTC.